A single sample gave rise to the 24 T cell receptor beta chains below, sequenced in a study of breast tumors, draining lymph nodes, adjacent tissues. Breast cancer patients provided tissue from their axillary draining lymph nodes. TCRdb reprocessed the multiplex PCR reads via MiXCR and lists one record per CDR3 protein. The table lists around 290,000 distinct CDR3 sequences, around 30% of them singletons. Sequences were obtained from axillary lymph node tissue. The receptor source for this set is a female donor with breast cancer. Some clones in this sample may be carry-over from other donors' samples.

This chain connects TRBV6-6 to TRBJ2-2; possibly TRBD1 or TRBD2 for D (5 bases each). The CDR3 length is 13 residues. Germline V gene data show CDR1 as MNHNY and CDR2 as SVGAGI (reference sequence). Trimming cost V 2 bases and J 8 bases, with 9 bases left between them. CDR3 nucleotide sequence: TGTGCCAGCAGTTACGGGGGAGAGGGGGAGCTGTTTTTT. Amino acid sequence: CASSYGGEGELFF.

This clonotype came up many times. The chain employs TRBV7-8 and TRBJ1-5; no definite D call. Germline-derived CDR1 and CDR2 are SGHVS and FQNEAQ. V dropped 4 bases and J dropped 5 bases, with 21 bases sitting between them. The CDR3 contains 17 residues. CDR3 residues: CASSSSSPSLPYQPQHF. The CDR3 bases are TGTGCCAGCAGCTCTTCAAGCCCCAGCCTCCCCTATCAGCCCCAGCATTTT.

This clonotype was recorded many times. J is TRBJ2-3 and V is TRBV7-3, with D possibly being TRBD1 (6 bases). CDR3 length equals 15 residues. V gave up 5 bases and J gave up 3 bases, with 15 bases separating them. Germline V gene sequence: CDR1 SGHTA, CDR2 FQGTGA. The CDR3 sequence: CASSARHRVTDTQYF. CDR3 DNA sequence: TGTGCCAGCAGCGCGCGGCACAGGGTGACAGATACGCAGTATTTT.

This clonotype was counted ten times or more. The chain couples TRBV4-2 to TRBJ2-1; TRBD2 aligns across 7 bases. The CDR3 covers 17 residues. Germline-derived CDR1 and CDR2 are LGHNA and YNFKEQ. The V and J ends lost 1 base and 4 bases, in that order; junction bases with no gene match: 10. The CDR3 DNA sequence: TGTGCCAGCAGCCAAGCGGGGAGGGCTAGCGGATACAATGAGCAGTTCTTC. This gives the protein CASSQAGRASGYNEQFF.

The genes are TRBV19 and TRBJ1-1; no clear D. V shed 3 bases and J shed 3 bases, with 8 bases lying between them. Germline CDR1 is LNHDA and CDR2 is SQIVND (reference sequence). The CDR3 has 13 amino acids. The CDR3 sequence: CASSMRPDTEAFF. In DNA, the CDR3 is TGTGCCAGTAGTATGAGGCCGGACACTGAAGCTTTCTTT.

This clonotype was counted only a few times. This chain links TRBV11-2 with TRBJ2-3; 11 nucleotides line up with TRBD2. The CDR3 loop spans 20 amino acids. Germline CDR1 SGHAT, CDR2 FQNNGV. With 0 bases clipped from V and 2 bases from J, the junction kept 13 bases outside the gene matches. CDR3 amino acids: CASSLDPPGLAAPSTDTQYF. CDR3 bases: TGTGCCAGCAGCTTAGATCCCCCGGGACTAGCGGCTCCTTCCACAGATACGCAGTATTTT.

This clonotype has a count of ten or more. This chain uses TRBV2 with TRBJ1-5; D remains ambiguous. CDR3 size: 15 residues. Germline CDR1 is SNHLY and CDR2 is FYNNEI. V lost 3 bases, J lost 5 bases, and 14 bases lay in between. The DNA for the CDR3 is TGTGCCAGCAGTGAGGGAAGTCCCTCCGATCAGCCCCAGCATTTT. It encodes CASSEGSPSDQPQHF.

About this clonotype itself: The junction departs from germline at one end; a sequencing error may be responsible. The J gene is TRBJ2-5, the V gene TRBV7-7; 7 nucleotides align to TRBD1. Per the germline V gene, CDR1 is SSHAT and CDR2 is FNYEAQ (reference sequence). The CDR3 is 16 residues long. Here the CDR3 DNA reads TGTGCTAGCAGTTTCCGACAGGGCCGTGACCAAGAGACCCAGTACTTC. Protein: CASSFRQGRDQETQYF.

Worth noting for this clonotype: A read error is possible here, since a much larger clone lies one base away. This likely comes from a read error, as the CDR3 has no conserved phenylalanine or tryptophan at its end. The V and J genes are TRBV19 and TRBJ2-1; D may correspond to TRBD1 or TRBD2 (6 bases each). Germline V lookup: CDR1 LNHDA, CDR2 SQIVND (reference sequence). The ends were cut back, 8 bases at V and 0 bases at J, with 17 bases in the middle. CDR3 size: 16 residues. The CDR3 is CASGPQRGVSYNEQFS. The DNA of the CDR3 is TGTGCCAGTGGACCCCAGAGGGGGGTCTCCTACAATGAGCAGTTCTCC.

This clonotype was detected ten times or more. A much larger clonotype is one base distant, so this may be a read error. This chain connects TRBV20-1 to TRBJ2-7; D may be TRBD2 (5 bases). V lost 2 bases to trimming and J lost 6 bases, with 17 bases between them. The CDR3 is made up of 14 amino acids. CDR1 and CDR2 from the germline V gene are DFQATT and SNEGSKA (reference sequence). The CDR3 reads CSARRGATPSEQYF. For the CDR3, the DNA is TGCAGTGCTAGACGGGGTGCCACTCCCTCCGAGCAGTACTTC.

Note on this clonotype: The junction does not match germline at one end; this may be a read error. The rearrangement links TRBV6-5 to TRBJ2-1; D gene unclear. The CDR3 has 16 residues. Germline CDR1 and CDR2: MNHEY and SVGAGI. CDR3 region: CASSHSSRAPYNEQFF. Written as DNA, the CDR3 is TGTGCCAGCAGTCACTCGAGTAGGGCCCCCTACAATGAGCAGTTCTTC.

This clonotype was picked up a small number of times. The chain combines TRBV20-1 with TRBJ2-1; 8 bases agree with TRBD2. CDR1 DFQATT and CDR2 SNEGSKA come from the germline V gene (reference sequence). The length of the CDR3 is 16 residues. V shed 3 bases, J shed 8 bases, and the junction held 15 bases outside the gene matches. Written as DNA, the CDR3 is TGCAGTGCTAGCCCTCTTAGAGCGGGAGTTTATGATGAGCAGTTCTTC. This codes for CSASPLRAGVYDEQFF.

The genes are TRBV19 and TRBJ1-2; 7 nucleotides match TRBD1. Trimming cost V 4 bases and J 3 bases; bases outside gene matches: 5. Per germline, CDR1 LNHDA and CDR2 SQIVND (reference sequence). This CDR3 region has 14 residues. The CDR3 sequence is CASSTPGQYYGYTF. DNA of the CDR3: TGTGCCAGTAGTACTCCGGGACAGTACTATGGCTACACCTTC.

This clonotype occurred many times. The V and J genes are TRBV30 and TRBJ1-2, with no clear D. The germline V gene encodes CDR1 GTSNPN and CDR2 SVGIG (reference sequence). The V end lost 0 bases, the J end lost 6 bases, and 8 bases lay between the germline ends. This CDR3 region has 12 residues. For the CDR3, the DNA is TGTGCCTGGAGTGTATCACGGCATGGCTACACCTTC. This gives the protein CAWSVSRHGYTF.

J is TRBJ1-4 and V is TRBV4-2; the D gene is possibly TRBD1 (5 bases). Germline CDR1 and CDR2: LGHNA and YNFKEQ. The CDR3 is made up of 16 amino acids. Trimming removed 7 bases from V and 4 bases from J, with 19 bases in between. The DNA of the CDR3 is TGTGCCAGCACCCAGGGAACGGACGGCCGTAATGAAAAACTGTTTTTT. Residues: CASTQGTDGRNEKLFF.

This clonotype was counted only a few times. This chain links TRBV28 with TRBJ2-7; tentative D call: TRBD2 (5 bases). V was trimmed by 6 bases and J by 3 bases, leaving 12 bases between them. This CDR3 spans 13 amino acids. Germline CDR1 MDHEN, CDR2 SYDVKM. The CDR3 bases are TGTGCCAGCAGCTCAACTAGTATCTACGAGCAGTACTTC. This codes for CASSSTSIYEQYF. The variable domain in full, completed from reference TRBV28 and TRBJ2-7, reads DVKVTQSSRYLVKRTGEKVFLECVQDMDHENMFWYRQDPGLGLRLIYFSYDVKMKEKGDIPEGYSVSREKKERFSLILESASTNQTSMYLCASSSTSIYEQYFGPGTRLTVT.

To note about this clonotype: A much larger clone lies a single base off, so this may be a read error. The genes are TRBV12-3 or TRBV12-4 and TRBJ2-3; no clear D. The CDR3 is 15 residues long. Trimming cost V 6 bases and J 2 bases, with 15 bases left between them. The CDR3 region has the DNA TGTGCCAGCAGCCTTGACTCCCCTAACACAGATACGCAGTATTTT. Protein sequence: CASSLDSPNTDTQYF.

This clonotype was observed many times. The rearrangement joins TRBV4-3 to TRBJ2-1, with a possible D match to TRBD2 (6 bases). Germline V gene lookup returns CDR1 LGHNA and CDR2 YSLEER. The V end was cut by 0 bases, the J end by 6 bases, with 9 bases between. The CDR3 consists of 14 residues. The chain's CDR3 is CASSQEGGVNEQFF. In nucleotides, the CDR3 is TGCGCCAGCAGCCAAGAGGGAGGAGTCAATGAGCAGTTCTTC.

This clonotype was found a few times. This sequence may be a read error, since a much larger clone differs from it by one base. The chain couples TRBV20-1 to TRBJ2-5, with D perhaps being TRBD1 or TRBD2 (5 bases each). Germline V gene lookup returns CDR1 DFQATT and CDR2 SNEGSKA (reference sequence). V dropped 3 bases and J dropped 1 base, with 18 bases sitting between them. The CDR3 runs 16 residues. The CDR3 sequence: CSASADSDYTQETQYF. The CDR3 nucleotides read TGCAGTGCTAGCGCCGACAGCGACTACACCCAAGAGACCCAGTACTTC.

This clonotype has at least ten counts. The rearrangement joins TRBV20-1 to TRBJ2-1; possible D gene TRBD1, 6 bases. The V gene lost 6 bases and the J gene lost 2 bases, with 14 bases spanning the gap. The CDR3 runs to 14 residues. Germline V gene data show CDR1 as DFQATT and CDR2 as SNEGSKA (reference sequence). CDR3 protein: CSATRTGTYNEQFF. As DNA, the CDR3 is TGCAGTGCAACTCGCACAGGGACCTACAATGAGCAGTTCTTC.

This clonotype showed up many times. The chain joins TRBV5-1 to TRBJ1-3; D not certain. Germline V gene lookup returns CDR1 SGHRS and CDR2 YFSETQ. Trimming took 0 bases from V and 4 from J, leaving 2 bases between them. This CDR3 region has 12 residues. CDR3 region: CASSLEGNTIYF. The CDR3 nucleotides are TGCGCCAGCAGCTTGGAGGGAAACACCATATATTTT.

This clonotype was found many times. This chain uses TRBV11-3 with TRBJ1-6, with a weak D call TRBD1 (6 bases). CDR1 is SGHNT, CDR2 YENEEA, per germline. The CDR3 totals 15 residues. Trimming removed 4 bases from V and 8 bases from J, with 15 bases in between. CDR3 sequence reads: CASSSRTVVDSPLHF. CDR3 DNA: TGTGCCAGCAGCTCAAGGACAGTTGTGGATTCACCCCTCCACTTT.

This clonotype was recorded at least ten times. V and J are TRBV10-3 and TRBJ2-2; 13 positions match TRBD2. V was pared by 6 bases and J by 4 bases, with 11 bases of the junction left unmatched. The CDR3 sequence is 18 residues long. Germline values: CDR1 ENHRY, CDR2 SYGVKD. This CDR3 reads CAIRGTSGIPRGTGELFF. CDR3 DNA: TGTGCCATCAGGGGGACTAGCGGGATCCCCCGCGGCACCGGGGAGCTGTTTTTT.

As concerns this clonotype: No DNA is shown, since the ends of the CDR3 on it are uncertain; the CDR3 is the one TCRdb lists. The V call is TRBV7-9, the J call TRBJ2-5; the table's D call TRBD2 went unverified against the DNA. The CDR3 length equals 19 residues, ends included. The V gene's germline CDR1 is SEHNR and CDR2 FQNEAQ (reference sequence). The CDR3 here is CASSFYICSAERGGETQYF.